This TCR beta chain was documented in a study of blood T cell repertoires in COVID-19. As for the study in general: Sample material is recorded as cDNA or gDNA derived from T cells, B-cell-depleted T cells, or PBMCs.

J was trimmed by 0 bases and V by 6 bases; bases with no gene match: 7. The germline gives CDR1 SGHAT, CDR2 FQNNGV. The CDR3 extends over 17 amino acids. Produced via immunoSEQ multiplex PCR; TCRdb's table is partial and in-frame only. This table holds hundreds of thousands of clones, nearly 90% found once. This TCR was recovered from a man between 18 and 35 years old with active or convalescent COVID-19. Sequenced sample: peripheral blood. The chain combines TRBV11-2 with TRBJ1-4; TRBD1 matches 10 bases. The CDR3 DNA reads as TGTGCCAGCAGGCCGGGACAGGGGTTTGCAACTAATGAAAAACTGTTTTTT. Protein sequence: CASRPGQGFATNEKLFF.